The 2 T cell receptor beta chains below come from one sample, sequenced in a study of cytomegalovirus exposure and HLA in healthy donors. PCR primers comprised 60 Vbeta and 13 Jbeta primers. This table comes from immunoSEQ multiplex PCR, and its TCRdb copy is limited to in-frame clones, with some not included. The sample holds about 300,000 clones; 86% are singletons and the top ten take around 4.2%. Source material: PBMCs. These receptors were collected from a man between 35 and 55 years old in good health and CMV-seropositive.

The rearrangement joins TRBV5-1 to TRBJ2-5; possibly TRBD1 for D (6 bases). The germline V and J ends were trimmed by 2 bases and 2 bases, with 16 bases remaining between them. Germline CDR1 reads SGHRS; CDR2 reads YFSETQ. The CDR3 is 16 amino acids. The CDR3, as DNA: TGCGCCAGCAGCTTTAACCCGGGACAAATACAAGAGACCCAGTACTTC. Its protein is CASSFNPGQIQETQYF.

The V and J genes are TRBV2 and TRBJ2-3; D remains unclear. This CDR3 has 13 residues. V lost 7 bases to trimming and J lost 6 bases, with 14 bases between them. Germline lookup yields CDR1 SNHLY and CDR2 FYNNEI. CDR3 sequence (DNA): TGTGCCAGCACCCTATTGTCAGCGGATACGCAGTATTTT. Its translation is CASTLLSADTQYF.